Below are 27 T cell receptor beta chains sequenced from a single sample in a study of blood T cell repertoires in COVID-19. TCRdb's copy holds only in-frame clones and misses some; the assay was immunoSEQ multiplex PCR. The sample shows 100,000 to 150,000 clones, about four fifths of them seen only once. Sequencing was carried out using peripheral blood. Receptors were obtained from a man in his forties or fifties with active or convalescent COVID-19.

Worth noting for this clone: Germline and junction disagree at one end, which may indicate a read error. The chain joins TRBV7-7 to TRBJ2-1; 14 positions match TRBD2. Germline V CDR1 and CDR2: SSHAT, FNYEAQ (reference sequence). This CDR3 spans 16 amino acids. Here the CDR3 reads CASSLGLAGERNEQFF. In nucleotides, the CDR3 is TGTGCTAGCAGCTTGGGACTAGCGGGGGAAAGGAATGAGCAGTTCTTC.

The rearrangement joins TRBV5-5 to TRBJ2-1; D is possibly TRBD1 (6 bases). There are 13 residues in the CDR3. Germline values: CDR1 SGHKS, CDR2 YYEKEE (reference sequence). Trimming took 0 bases from V and 9 from J, leaving 10 bases between them. CDR3 coding DNA: TGTGCCAGCAGCTTGGTGGGGGACATTGAGCAGTTCTTC. It encodes CASSLVGDIEQFF. Based on the CDR3 plus reference TRBV5-5 and TRBJ2-1, the full variable domain is DAGVTQSPTHLIKTRGQQVTLRCSPISGHKSVSWYQQVLGQGPQFIFQYYEKEERGRGNFPDRFSARQFPNYSSELNVNALLLGDSALYLCASSLVGDIEQFFGPGTRLTVL.

This clone was seen a handful of times. V and J are TRBV19 and TRBJ1-3; tentatively, D is TRBD1 (5 bases). V was trimmed by 10 bases and J by 3 bases, leaving 13 bases between them. Germline CDR1 is LNHDA and CDR2 is SQIVND (reference sequence). This CDR3 has 13 amino acids. This chain's CDR3 is CATVTDFGNTIYF. The CDR3 nucleotides read TGTGCCACCGTGACAGATTTTGGAAACACCATATATTTT.

This chain links TRBV19 with TRBJ1-5, with TRBD1 as a possible D gene (6 bases). The CDR3 is 14 amino acids. Trimming removed 5 bases from V and 6 bases from J, with 14 bases in between. Germline V gives CDR1 LNHDA, CDR2 SQIVND (reference sequence). CDR3 bases: TGTGCCAGTAGTGGAGGGGGGGGCGGTCAGCCCCAGCATTTT. This encodes CASSGGGGGQPQHF.

The chain carries TRBV4-3 and TRBJ2-5, with D maybe TRBD2 (7 bases). This CDR3 contains 15 residues. Trimming left V 3 bases short and J 5 bases short, with 16 bases between. Germline CDR1 and CDR2: LGHNA and YSLEER. CDR3 region: CASSQSLGGLETQYF. CDR3 nucleotides: TGCGCCAGCAGCCAGTCTTTGGGGGGGCTTGAGACCCAGTACTTC.

This sequence joins TRBV6-1 and TRBJ2-5, with TRBD1 as a possible D gene (5 bases). Germline-derived CDR1 and CDR2 are MNHNS and SASEGT. V was clipped by 2 bases and J by 3 bases, with 16 bases between them. This CDR3 spans 16 amino acids. In DNA, the CDR3 is TGTGCCAGCAGTGAAAATTCGCTAGTAGGGGAAGAGACCCAGTACTTC. Translating gives CASSENSLVGEETQYF.

This clone occurred a few times. The chain is built from TRBV9 and TRBJ2-5; the match to TRBD2 covers 10 bases. The junction had 3 bases not matched to a gene; V was cut back by 0 bases and J by 1 base. The CDR3 consists of 16 residues. Germline V gene sequence: CDR1 SGDLS, CDR2 YYNGEE. The CDR3 sequence is CASSVGSSGGQETQYF. The DNA of the CDR3 is TGTGCCAGCAGCGTAGGGTCTAGCGGGGGCCAAGAGACCCAGTACTTC.

Concerning this clone itself: One base away lies a much larger clone, so this may be a sequencing read error. V usage is TRBV4-2 and J usage is TRBJ1-1, with a weak D call TRBD1 (5 bases). From germline, CDR1 is LGHNA and CDR2 YNFKEQ. The CDR3 is 14 amino acids. The germline V and J ends were trimmed by 0 bases and 3 bases, with 8 bases remaining between them. CDR3 residues: CASSQDRGDTEAFF. Written as DNA, the CDR3 is TGTGCCAGCAGCCAAGATCGGGGGGACACTGAAGCTTTCTTT.

The chain has TRBV28 and TRBJ1-2; D not certain. The CDR3 runs to 14 residues. Germline V lookup: CDR1 MDHEN, CDR2 SYDVKM. V lost 11 bases and J 2 bases, leaving 18 bases between the germline ends. CDR3 protein: CAGREAEPNYGYTF. The CDR3 nucleotides read TGTGCCGGTCGGGAGGCCGAACCGAACTATGGCTACACCTTC.

This clone showed up many times. The chain has TRBV7-9 and TRBJ2-1, with 8 bases that match TRBD2. The J segment lost 9 bases and the V segment lost 3 bases, leaving 10 bases of the junction unmatched. Germline CDR1 reads SEHNR; CDR2 reads FQNEAQ (reference sequence). The CDR3 sequence is 15 residues long. The CDR3 loop reads CASSFNGGARGEQFF. The CDR3 DNA is TGTGCCAGCAGCTTTAACGGGGGGGCCCGCGGTGAGCAGTTCTTC.

The genes are TRBV9 and TRBJ2-7; possible D gene TRBD2, 5 bases. In germline, CDR1 is SGDLS, CDR2 YYNGEE. The CDR3 has 15 residues. V lost 0 bases, J lost 3 bases, and 13 bases lay in between. The CDR3 reads CASSVGPAGNYEQYF. As DNA, the CDR3 is TGTGCCAGCAGCGTAGGCCCCGCCGGGAACTACGAGCAGTACTTC.

The rearrangement uses TRBV10-3 and TRBJ1-5; D is uncertain. The CDR3 loop spans 15 amino acids. CDR1 is ENHRY and CDR2 is SYGVKD in the germline V gene. V gave up 4 bases and J gave up 6 bases, with 16 bases separating them. The CDR3 region has the DNA TGTGCCATCAGTGGGTCCTCGGAGGGCAGTCAGCCCCAGCATTTT. Translated: CAISGSSEGSQPQHF.

The J gene is TRBJ2-2, the V gene TRBV9; tentative D call: TRBD1 (6 bases). The CDR3 extends over 14 amino acids. Trimming pared 3 bases from V and 6 bases from J, leaving 12 bases between. Germline CDR1 SGDLS, CDR2 YYNGEE. The CDR3 loop reads CASSGPGVSGELFF. Here the CDR3 DNA reads TGTGCCAGCAGCGGCCCAGGGGTGTCCGGGGAGCTGTTTTTT.

The chain couples TRBV11-3 to TRBJ2-1; 9 bases line up with TRBD2. CDR3 length equals 15 residues. Looked up from germline, CDR1 is SGHNT and CDR2 is YENEEA. The ends lost 5 bases at V and 5 bases at J; junction bases unmatched: 7. As DNA, the CDR3 is TGTGCCAGCAGCCCCTCTAGCGGGGCTCACAATGAGCAGTTCTTC. Its protein product is CASSPSSGAHNEQFF.

The chain carries TRBV5-4 and TRBJ2-1; 7 nucleotides align to TRBD2. With 2 bases clipped from V and 7 bases from J, the junction kept 0 bases outside the gene matches. Germline assignment: CDR1 SGHNT and CDR2 YYREEE (reference sequence). The CDR3 loop spans 12 amino acids. This CDR3 reads CASSFGGNEQFF. In DNA form, the CDR3 reads TGTGCCAGCAGCTTCGGGGGGAATGAGCAGTTCTTC.

The V call is TRBV11-3, the J call TRBJ1-3, with D possibly TRBD1 on 6 matching bases. The CDR3 runs to 16 residues. Trimming removed 5 bases from V and 2 bases from J, with 16 bases in between. The germline V gene has CDR1 SGHNT and CDR2 YENEEA. The CDR3 here is CASSKNEQGAGNTIYF. The CDR3 coding sequence is TGTGCCAGCAGCAAGAACGAACAGGGTGCTGGAAACACCATATATTTT.

The chain uses TRBV3-1 (or the pseudogene TRBV3-2) and TRBJ2-7; 16 nucleotides agree with TRBD2. This CDR3 contains 16 residues. CDR1 and CDR2 (germline): LGHDT, YNNKEL (reference sequence). The junction had 12 bases not matched to a gene; V was cut back by 5 bases and J by 11 bases. The DNA of the CDR3 is TGTGCCAGCAGCGAAAACTTGGGACTAGCGGGAGGGTTGAAGTACTTC. Its translation is CASSENLGLAGGLKYF.

This clone was detected a few times. The CDR3 carries no conserved terminal phenylalanine or tryptophan, so it likely arises from a read error. No DNA is shown, since the ends of the CDR3 on it are uncertain; the CDR3 is the one TCRdb lists. This sample includes further DNA sequences coding for the same CDR3. This chain joins TRBV29-1 and TRBJ1-3; the D call TRBD1 from the table was never checked on the DNA. The CDR3 comprises 9 residues, both ends counted. The germline V gene has CDR1 SQVTM and CDR2 ANQGSEA. CDR3 sequence reads: CSGRQGPGS.

The table lists this clone with a count of one. The chain has TRBV28 and TRBJ1-3, with 7 bases identical to TRBD1. The V and J ends lost 5 bases and 3 bases, in that order; junction bases with no gene match: 7. This CDR3 contains 15 residues. The germline gives CDR1 MDHEN, CDR2 SYDVKM. The CDR3 sequence is CASSQGGNGGNTIYF. For the CDR3, the DNA is TGTGCCAGCAGTCAAGGGGGCAACGGTGGAAACACCATATATTTT.

This clone was counted a single time. The genes are TRBV10-3 and TRBJ1-5; D remains unclear. V dropped 3 bases and J dropped 3 bases, with 12 bases sitting between them. Looked up from germline, CDR1 is ENHRY and CDR2 is SYGVKD. CDR3 length equals 15 residues. The CDR3 DNA is TGTGCCATCAGTGATGGGCAGGCGAACAATCAGCCCCAGCATTTT. Its translation: CAISDGQANNQPQHF.

J is TRBJ2-2 and V is TRBV9, with TRBD1 matching 8 bases. This CDR3 comprises 15 residues. Losses at the gene ends were 3 bases for V and 5 bases for J; bases not matched to a gene: 6. The germline CDR1 and CDR2 sequences are SGDLS and YYNGEE. The CDR3 is CASSESQGATGELFF. For the CDR3, the DNA is TGTGCCAGCAGCGAGTCGCAGGGGGCGACCGGGGAGCTGTTTTTT.

A few counts support this clone. V gene TRBV4-1 combines with J gene TRBJ2-3; 9 nucleotides align to TRBD2. The junction had 4 bases not matched to a gene; V was cut back by 0 bases and J by 0 bases. CDR3 length: 17 amino acids. The germline CDR1 and CDR2 sequences are MGHRA and YSYEKL. The CDR3 spells CASSQDRLAGSTDTQYF. The DNA for the CDR3 is TGCGCCAGCAGCCAAGACAGGCTAGCGGGGAGCACAGATACGCAGTATTTT.

The V and J genes are TRBV7-3 and TRBJ2-5; TRBD2 aligns across 10 bases. Trimming cost V 5 bases and J 5 bases; bases outside gene matches: 17. The CDR3 has 18 amino acids. In germline, CDR1 is SGHTA, CDR2 FQGTGA. The CDR3 protein is CASSPKPSVSGRRETQYF. In DNA form, the CDR3 reads TGTGCCAGCAGCCCGAAGCCCTCTGTTAGCGGGAGGCGGGAGACCCAGTACTTC.

This chain connects TRBV7-9 to TRBJ2-7; D ambiguous. Germline values: CDR1 SEHNR, CDR2 FQNEAQ (reference sequence). Trimming cost V 4 bases and J 1 base, with 14 bases left between them. This CDR3 has 15 amino acids. CDR3 region: CASSSVRQESYEQYF. For the CDR3, the DNA is TGTGCCAGCAGCTCGGTACGCCAAGAGTCCTACGAGCAGTACTTC.

This chain uses TRBV15 with TRBJ2-7; 12 positions match TRBD2. The CDR3 is 16 amino acids. Per the germline V gene, CDR1 is LNHNV and CDR2 is YYDKDF (reference sequence). With V trimmed by 1 base and J by 11 bases, 12 bases remained unmatched. The DNA for the CDR3 is TGTGCCACCAGCAGAGGCGAGACTAGCGGGGGCCACTGGGAGTACTTC. Translating gives CATSRGETSGGHWEYF.

The chain employs TRBV3-1 (or the pseudogene TRBV3-2) and TRBJ2-1; TRBD2 matches at 11 bases. The CDR3 totals 18 residues. Germline V gene data show CDR1 as LGHDT and CDR2 as YNNKEL (reference sequence). The junction had 11 bases not matched to a gene; V was cut back by 0 bases and J by 7 bases. CDR3 protein: CASSQDFASGGRSNEQFF. The CDR3 region has the DNA TGTGCCAGCAGCCAAGATTTTGCTAGCGGGGGGCGTTCAAATGAGCAGTTCTTC.

This chain uses TRBV19 with TRBJ1-5; no firm D call. Germline V CDR1 and CDR2: LNHDA, SQIVND (reference sequence). V lost 1 base and J 1 base, leaving 11 bases between the germline ends. This CDR3 has 16 amino acids. CDR3 protein: CASSIAGGLSNQPQHF. The DNA of the CDR3 is TGTGCCAGTAGTATAGCTGGAGGGCTCAGCAATCAGCCCCAGCATTTT. The whole variable domain, filled in from reference TRBV19 and TRBJ1-5, reads DGGITQSPKYLFRKEGQNVTLSCEQNLNHDAMYWYRQDPGQGLRLIYYSQIVNDFQKGDIAEGYSVSREKKESFPLTVTSAQKNPTAFYLCASSIAGGLSNQPQHFGDGTRLSIL.